The clone carrying this TCR beta chain was seen just once. A sample-barcoded 5' primer and a J-beta primer mix were used in a second PCR of roughly 7 to 12 cycles. TCRdb reanalysed the 5' RACE reads using MiXCR and keeps one entry per CDR3 protein. The sample yields about 1,400,000 distinct CDR3 sequences, approximately 59% seen once. The sample originates from a study of blood T cells in healthy people across ages. V was clipped by 1 base and J by 0 bases, with 8 bases between them. CDR1 is KGHSH, CDR2 LQKENI, per germline. The CDR3 loop spans 15 amino acids. The extraction recovered at least 5 micrograms of total RNA per sample.

The specimen was blood. This clonotype was obtained from a man between 18 and 35 years old in good health. This chain uses TRBV18 with TRBJ2-3; D remains unclear. As DNA, the CDR3 is TGTGCCAGCTCACCACTGTCGGTTAGCACAGATACGCAGTATTTT. Residues: CASSPLSVSTDTQYF. Full variable domain (remainder filled in from reference TRBV18 and TRBJ2-3): NAGVMQNPRHLVRRRGQEARLRCSPMKGHSHVYWYRQLPEEGLKFMVYLQKENIIDESGMPKERFSAEFPKEGPSILRIQQVVRGDSAAYFCASSPLSVSTDTQYFGPGTRLTVL.